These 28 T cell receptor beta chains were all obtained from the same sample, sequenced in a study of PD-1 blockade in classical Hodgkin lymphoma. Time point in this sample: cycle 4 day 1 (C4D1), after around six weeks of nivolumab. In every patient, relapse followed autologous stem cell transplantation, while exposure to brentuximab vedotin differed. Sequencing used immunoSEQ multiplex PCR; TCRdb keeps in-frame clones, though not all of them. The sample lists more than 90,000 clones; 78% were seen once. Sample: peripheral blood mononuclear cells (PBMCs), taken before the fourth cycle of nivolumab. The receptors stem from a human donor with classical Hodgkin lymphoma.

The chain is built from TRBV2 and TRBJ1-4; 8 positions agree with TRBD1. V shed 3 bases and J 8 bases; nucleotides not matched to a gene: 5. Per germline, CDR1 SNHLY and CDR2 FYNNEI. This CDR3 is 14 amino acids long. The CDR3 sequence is CASSDGQGREKLFF. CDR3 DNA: TGTGCCAGCAGTGATGGACAGGGAAGGGAAAAACTGTTTTTT.

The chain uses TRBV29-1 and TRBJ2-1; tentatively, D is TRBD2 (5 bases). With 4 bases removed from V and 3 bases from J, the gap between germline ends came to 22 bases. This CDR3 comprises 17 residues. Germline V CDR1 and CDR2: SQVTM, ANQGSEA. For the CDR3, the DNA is TGCAGCGTTGTAGCAGGTGGCGGGCTACTCCGCTACAATGAGCAGTTCTTC. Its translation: CSVVAGGGLLRYNEQFF.

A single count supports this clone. The CDR3 coding sequence is TGCGCCAGCAGCTTGTTCTCCGTGCAGGGCACTAACTATGGCTACACCTTC. Residues: CASSLFSVQGTNYGYTF. The V call is TRBV5-1, the J call TRBJ1-2; D perhaps matches TRBD1 (5 bases). Germline CDR1 SGHRS, CDR2 YFSETQ. The CDR3 runs to 17 residues. The V end lost 1 base, the J end lost 0 bases, and 16 bases lay between the germline ends.

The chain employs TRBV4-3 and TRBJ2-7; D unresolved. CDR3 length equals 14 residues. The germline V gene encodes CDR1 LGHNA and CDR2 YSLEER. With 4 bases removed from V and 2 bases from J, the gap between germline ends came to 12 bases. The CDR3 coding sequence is TGCGCCAGCAGCCTTCTTGGCGGAACCTACGAGCAGTACTTC. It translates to CASSLLGGTYEQYF.

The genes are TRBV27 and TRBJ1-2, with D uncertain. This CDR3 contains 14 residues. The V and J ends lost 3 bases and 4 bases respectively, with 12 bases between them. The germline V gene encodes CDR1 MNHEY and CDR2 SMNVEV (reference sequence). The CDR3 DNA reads TGTGCCAGCAGTTTTCGGCCTCACACCTATGGCTACACCTTC. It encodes CASSFRPHTYGYTF.

The CDR3 DNA reads as TGTGCCACCAGCAGAGGGGGGACTCAACAGGCCACCCAGTACTTC. The encoded protein is CATSRGGTQQATQYF. The V call is TRBV15, the J call TRBJ2-5; perhaps TRBD2 as D (6 bases). Germline V CDR1 and CDR2: LNHNV, YYDKDF (reference sequence). This CDR3 has 15 residues. The V end was cut by 1 base, the J end by 8 bases, with 17 bases between.

This CDR3 is CASSPGQGTDTQYF. CDR3 sequence (DNA): TGTGCCAGCTCACCGGGACAAGGCACAGATACGCAGTATTTT. The rearrangement links TRBV18 to TRBJ2-3, with D tentatively TRBD1 (6 bases). The CDR3 contains 14 residues. V was trimmed by 3 bases and J by 1 base, leaving 8 bases between them. CDR1 is KGHSH, CDR2 LQKENI, per germline. Drawing the rest from reference TRBV18 and TRBJ2-3, the complete variable domain is NAGVMQNPRHLVRRRGQEARLRCSPMKGHSHVYWYRQLPEEGLKFMVYLQKENIIDESGMPKERFSAEFPKEGPSILRIQQVVRGDSAAYFCASSPGQGTDTQYFGPGTRLTVL.

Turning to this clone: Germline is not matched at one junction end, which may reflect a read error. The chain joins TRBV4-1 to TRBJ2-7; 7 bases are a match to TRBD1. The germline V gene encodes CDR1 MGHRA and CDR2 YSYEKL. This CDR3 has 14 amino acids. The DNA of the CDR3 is TGCGCCAGCAGCCAAGAAGGATACCGGGACAGCCAGTCCTTC. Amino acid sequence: CASSQEGYRDSQSF.

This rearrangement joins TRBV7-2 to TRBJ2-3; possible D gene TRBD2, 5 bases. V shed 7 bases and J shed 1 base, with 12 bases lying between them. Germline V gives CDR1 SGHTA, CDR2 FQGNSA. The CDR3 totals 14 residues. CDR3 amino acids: CASTPVSGTDTQYF. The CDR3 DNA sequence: TGTGCCAGCACCCCCGTTAGCGGCACAGATACGCAGTATTTT. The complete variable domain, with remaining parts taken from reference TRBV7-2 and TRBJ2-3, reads GAGVSQSPSNKVTEKGKDVELRCDPISGHTALYWYRQSLGQGLEFLIYFQGNSAPDKSGLPSDRFSAERTGGSVSTLTIQRTQQEDSAVYLCASTPVSGTDTQYFGPGTRLTVL.

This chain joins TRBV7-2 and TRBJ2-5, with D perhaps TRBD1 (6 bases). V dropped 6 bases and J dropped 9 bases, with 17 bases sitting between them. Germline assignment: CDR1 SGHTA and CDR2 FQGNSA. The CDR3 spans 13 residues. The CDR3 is CASRTTGTGSQYF. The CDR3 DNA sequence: TGTGCCAGCAGAACCACAGGGACCGGGTCCCAGTACTTC.

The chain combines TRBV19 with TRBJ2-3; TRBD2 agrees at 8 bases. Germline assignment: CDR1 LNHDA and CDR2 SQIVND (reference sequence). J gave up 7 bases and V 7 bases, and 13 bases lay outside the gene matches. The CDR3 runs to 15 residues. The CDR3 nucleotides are TGTGCCAGTATTCTAAGGGCGGGGGGCCGAAATACGCAGTATTTT. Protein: CASILRAGGRNTQYF.

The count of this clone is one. This chain's CDR3 is CASSWYGGTEAFF. DNA for the CDR3: TGTGCCAGCAGTTGGTACGGGGGGACTGAAGCTTTCTTT. This chain joins TRBV6-1 and TRBJ1-1, with D possibly TRBD1 on 5 matching bases. The CDR3 loop spans 13 amino acids. Trimming cost V 5 bases and J 5 bases, with 12 bases left between them. Germline V gives CDR1 MNHNS, CDR2 SASEGT.

Written as DNA, the CDR3 is TGTGCCAGCAGTACCTACGGGACAGGTGCGGAGACCCAGTACTTC. This gives the protein CASSTYGTGAETQYF. The rearrangement joins TRBV28 to TRBJ2-5; TRBD1 agrees at 8 bases. This CDR3 comprises 15 residues. Germline CDR1 is MDHEN and CDR2 is SYDVKM. The V segment lost 5 bases and the J segment 5 bases; nucleotides outside the gene matches: 10.

For the CDR3, the DNA is TGTGCCAGCAGCTCGTGGGAGGATTCCTACAATGAGCAGTTCTTC. Translated, it gives CASSSWEDSYNEQFF. V gene TRBV11-2 combines with J gene TRBJ2-1; TRBD2 might be the D (6 bases). Trimming took 4 bases from V and 1 from J, leaving 11 bases between them. Germline V CDR1 and CDR2: SGHAT, FQNNGV. The CDR3 runs 15 residues.

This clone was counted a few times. In DNA, the CDR3 is TGCACCAGCAGCCCCCCGGGAGGGGAACATAGCAATCAGCCCCAGCATTTT. Translated: CTSSPPGGEHSNQPQHF. The V and J genes are TRBV1 and TRBJ1-5. TRBV1 is flagged as a pseudogene. The length of the CDR3 is 17 residues.

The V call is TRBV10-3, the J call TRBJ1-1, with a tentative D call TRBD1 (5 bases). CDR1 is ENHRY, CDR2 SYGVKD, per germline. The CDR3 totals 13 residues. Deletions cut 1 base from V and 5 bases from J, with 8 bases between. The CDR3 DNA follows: TGTGCCATCAGTGAGTTCAGGGATACTGAAGCTTTCTTT. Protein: CAISEFRDTEAFF.

The CDR3 region has the DNA TGCGCCAGCAGCCGGGACAGGGGGAATACTGAAGCTTTCTTT. As protein: CASSRDRGNTEAFF. The genes are TRBV5-1 and TRBJ1-1; 11 nucleotides agree with TRBD1. V dropped 4 bases and J dropped 5; count of bases not matched to a gene: 4. There are 14 residues in the CDR3. CDR1 is SGHRS, CDR2 YFSETQ, per germline.

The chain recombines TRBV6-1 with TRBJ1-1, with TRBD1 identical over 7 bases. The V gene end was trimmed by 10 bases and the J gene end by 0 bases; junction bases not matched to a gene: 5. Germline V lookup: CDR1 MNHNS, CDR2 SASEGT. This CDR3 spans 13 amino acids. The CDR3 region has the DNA TGTGCCACGGGACAGTACATGAACACTGAAGCTTTCTTT. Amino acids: CATGQYMNTEAFF.

CDR3 amino acids: CASSDWLTARRNEQFF. The CDR3 bases are TGTGCCAGCAGTGATTGGTTGACAGCTCGGCGGAATGAGCAGTTCTTC. The rearrangement joins TRBV9 to TRBJ2-1, with D maybe TRBD1 (5 bases). From germline, CDR1 is SGDLS and CDR2 YYNGEE. V lost 5 bases to trimming and J lost 7 bases, with 22 bases between them. The CDR3 contains 16 residues.

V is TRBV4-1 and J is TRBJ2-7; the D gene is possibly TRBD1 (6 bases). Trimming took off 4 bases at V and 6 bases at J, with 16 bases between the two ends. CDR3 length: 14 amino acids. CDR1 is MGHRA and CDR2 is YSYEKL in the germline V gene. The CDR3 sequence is CASSRGTLAGEQYF. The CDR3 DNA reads TGCGCCAGCAGCCGAGGGACACTGGCGGGCGAGCAGTACTTC.

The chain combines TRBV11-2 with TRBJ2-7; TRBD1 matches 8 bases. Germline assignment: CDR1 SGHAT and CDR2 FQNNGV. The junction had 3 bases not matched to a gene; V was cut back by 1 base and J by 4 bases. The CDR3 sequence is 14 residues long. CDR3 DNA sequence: TGTGCCAGCAGCTTAGGGCAGGGGGCTTACGAGCAGTACTTC. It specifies CASSLGQGAYEQYF. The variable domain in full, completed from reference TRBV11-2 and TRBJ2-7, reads EAGVAQSPRYKIIEKRQSVAFWCNPISGHATLYWYQQILGQGPKLLIQFQNNGVVDDSQLPKDRFSAERLKGVDSTLKIQPAKLEDSAVYLCASSLGQGAYEQYFGPGTRLTVT.

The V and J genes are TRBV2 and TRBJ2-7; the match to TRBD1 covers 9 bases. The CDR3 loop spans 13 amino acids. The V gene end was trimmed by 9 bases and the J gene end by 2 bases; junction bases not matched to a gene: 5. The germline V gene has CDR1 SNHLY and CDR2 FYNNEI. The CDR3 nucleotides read TGTGCCAGTATGGGACAGGGAACCTACGAGCAGTACTTC. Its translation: CASMGQGTYEQYF.

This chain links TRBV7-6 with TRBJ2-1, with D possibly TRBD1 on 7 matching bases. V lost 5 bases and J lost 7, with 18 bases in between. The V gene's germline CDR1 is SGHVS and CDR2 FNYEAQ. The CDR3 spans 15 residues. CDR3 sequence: CASSVDRARGNEQFF. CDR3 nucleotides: TGTGCCAGCAGCGTAGACAGGGCCCGGGGGAATGAGCAGTTCTTC.

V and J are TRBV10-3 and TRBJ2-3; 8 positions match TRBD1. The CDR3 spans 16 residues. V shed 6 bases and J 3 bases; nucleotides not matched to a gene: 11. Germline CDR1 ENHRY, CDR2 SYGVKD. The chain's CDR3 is CAIRAQAGGGTDTQYF. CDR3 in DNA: TGTGCCATCAGAGCGCAAGCAGGGGGCGGAACAGATACGCAGTATTTT.

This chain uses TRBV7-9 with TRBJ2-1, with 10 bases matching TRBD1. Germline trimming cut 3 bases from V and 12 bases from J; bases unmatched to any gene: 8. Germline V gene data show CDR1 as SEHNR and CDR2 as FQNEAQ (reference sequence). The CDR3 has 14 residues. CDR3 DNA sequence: TGTGCCAGCAGCTTCAGACAGGGGGCGAAACGGCAGTTCTTC. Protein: CASSFRQGAKRQFF.

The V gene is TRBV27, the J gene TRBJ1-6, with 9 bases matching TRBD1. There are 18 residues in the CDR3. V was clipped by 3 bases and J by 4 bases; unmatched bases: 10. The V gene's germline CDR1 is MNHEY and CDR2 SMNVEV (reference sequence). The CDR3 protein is CASSLYGDRGGYNSPLHF. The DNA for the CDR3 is TGTGCCAGCAGTTTGTACGGTGACAGGGGGGGATATAATTCACCCCTCCACTTT.

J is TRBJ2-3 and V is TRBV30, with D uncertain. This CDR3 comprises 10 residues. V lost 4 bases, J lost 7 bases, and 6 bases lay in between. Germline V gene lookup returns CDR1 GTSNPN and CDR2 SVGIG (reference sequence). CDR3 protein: CAWIGYTQYF. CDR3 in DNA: TGTGCCTGGATAGGATATACGCAGTATTTT.

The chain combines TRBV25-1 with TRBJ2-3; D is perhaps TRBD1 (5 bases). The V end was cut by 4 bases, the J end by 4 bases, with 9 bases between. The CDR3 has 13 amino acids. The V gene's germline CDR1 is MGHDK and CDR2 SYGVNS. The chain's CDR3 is CASSVTEADTQYF. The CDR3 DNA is TGTGCCAGCAGTGTGACAGAGGCAGATACGCAGTATTTT.